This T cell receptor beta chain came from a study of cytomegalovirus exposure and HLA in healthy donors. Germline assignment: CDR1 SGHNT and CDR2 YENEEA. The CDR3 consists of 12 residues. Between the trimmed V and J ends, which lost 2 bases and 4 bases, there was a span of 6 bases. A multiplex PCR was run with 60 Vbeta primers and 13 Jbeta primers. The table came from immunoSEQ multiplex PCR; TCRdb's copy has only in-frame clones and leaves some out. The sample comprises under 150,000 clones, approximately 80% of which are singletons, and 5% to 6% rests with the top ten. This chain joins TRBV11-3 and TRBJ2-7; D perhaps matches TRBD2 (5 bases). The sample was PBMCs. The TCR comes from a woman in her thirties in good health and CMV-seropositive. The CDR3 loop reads CASSLRDYEQYF. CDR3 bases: TGTGCCAGCAGCTTACGGGATTACGAGCAGTACTTC.